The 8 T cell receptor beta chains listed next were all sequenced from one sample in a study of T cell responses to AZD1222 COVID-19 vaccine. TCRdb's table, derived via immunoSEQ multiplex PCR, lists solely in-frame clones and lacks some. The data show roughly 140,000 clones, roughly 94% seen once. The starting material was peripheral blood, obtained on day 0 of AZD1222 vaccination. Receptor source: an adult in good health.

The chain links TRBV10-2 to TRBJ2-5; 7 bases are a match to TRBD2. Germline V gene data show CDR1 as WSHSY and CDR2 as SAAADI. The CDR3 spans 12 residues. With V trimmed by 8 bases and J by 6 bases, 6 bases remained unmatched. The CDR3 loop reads CASQGSGQTQYF. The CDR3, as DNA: TGCGCCAGCCAGGGTAGCGGGCAGACCCAGTACTTC.

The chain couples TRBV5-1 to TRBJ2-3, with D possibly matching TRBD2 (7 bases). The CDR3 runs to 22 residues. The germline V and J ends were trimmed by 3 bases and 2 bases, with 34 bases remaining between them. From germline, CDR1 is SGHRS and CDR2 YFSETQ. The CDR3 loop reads CASSWTRAARAGAMQPTDTQYF. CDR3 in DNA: TGCGCCAGCAGCTGGACCCGGGCGGCGCGGGCGGGGGCCATGCAACCCACAGATACGCAGTATTTT. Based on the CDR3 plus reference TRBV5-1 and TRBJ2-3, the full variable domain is KAGVTQTPRYLIKTRGQQVTLSCSPISGHRSVSWYQQTPGQGLQFLFEYFSETQRNKGNFPGRFSGRQFSNSRSEMNVSTLELGDSALYLCASSWTRAARAGAMQPTDTQYFGPGTRLTVL.

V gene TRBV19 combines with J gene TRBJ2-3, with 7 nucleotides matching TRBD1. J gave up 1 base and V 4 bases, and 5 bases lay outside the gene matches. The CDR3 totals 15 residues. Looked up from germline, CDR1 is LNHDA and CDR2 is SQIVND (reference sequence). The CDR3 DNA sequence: TGTGCCAGTAGTAAAGACAGGGTTGGCACAGATACGCAGTATTTT. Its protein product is CASSKDRVGTDTQYF. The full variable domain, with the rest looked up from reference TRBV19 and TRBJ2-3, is DGGITQSPKYLFRKEGQNVTLSCEQNLNHDAMYWYRQDPGQGLRLIYYSQIVNDFQKGDIAEGYSVSREKKESFPLTVTSAQKNPTAFYLCASSKDRVGTDTQYFGPGTRLTVL.

The CDR3 sequence is CASSLGASNTEAFF. In nucleotides, the CDR3 is TGTGCCAGCAGCTTAGGGGCCTCGAACACTGAAGCTTTCTTT. The chain employs TRBV7-3 and TRBJ1-1, with D possibly being TRBD1 (5 bases). The V gene lost 2 bases and the J gene lost 1 base, with 8 bases spanning the gap. Germline-derived CDR1 and CDR2 are SGHTA and FQGTGA. The CDR3 has 14 residues.

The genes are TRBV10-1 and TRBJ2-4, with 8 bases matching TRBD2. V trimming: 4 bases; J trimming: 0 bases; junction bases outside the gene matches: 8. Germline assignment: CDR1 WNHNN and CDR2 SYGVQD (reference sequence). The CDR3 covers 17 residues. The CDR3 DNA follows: TGCGCCAGCAGTGTAGGAGCGGGGGATCTAGCCAAAAACATTCAGTACTTC. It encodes CASSVGAGDLAKNIQYF.

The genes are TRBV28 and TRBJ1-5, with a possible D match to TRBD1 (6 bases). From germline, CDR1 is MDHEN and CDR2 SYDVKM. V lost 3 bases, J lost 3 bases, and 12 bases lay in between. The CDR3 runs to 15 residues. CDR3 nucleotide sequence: TGTGCCAGCAGTTTGTCCGGACAGACCAATCAGCCCCAGCATTTT. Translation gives CASSLSGQTNQPQHF. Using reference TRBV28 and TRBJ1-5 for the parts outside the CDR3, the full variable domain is DVKVTQSSRYLVKRTGEKVFLECVQDMDHENMFWYRQDPGLGLRLIYFSYDVKMKEKGDIPEGYSVSREKKERFSLILESASTNQTSMYLCASSLSGQTNQPQHFGDGTRLSIL.

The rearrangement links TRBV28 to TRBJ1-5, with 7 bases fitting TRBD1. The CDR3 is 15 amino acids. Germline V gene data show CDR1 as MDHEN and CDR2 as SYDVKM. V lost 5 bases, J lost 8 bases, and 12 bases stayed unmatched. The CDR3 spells CASSPRTGGDEPQHF. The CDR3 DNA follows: TGTGCCAGCAGTCCCAGGACAGGAGGGGATGAGCCCCAGCATTTT.

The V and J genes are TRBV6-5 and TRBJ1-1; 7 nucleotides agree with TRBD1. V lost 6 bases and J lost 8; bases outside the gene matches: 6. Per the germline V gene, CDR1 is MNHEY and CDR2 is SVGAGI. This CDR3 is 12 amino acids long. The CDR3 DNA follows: TGTGCCAGCAGACATCACAGGGGCGAAGCTTTCTTT. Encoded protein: CASRHHRGEAFF.